What follows are 8 T cell receptor beta chains derived from one specimen sequenced in a study of shared clonotypes between healthy human individuals. TCRdb's copy holds only in-frame clones and misses some; the assay was immunoSEQ multiplex PCR. Of about 650,000 clones listed, just under 97% are singletons. Terminally differentiated effector memory CD45RA+ cells were left out of the naive CD8 fraction, which was CD45RO-negative and positively selected for CCR7. The sequencing sample was made of naive CD8+ T cells sorted from blood. The origin of the receptors is a woman between 25 and 40 years old in good health.

The J gene is TRBJ2-2, the V gene TRBV9, with 12 positions matching TRBD2. The CDR3 totals 17 residues. Trimming took 3 bases from V and 7 from J; bases not matched to a gene: 10. Germline CDR1 is SGDLS and CDR2 is YYNGEE. CDR3: CASSERLAGEGYGELFF. CDR3 DNA sequence: TGTGCCAGCAGCGAACGACTAGCGGGAGAAGGTTACGGGGAGCTGTTTTTT.

J is TRBJ1-2 and V is TRBV29-1, with 7 bases aligning to TRBD1. Germline loops: CDR1 SQVTM, CDR2 ANQGSEA. V was pared by 5 bases and J by 6 bases, with 9 bases of the junction left unmatched. This CDR3 region has 13 residues. The CDR3 is CSVRQGTIHGYTF. The CDR3 region has the DNA TGCAGCGTTCGACAGGGTACAATTCATGGCTACACCTTC.

This chain connects TRBV5-1 to TRBJ2-7; 8 positions agree with TRBD1. Per the germline V gene, CDR1 is SGHRS and CDR2 is YFSETQ. The trim removed 1 base at V and 2 bases at J, leaving 2 bases unmatched. CDR3 size: 14 residues. The DNA for the CDR3 is TGCGCCAGCAGCTTGTACAGGGGGACCTACGAGCAGTACTTC. This codes for CASSLYRGTYEQYF. The whole variable domain, filled in from reference TRBV5-1 and TRBJ2-7, reads KAGVTQTPRYLIKTRGQQVTLSCSPISGHRSVSWYQQTPGQGLQFLFEYFSETQRNKGNFPGRFSGRQFSNSRSEMNVSTLELGDSALYLCASSLYRGTYEQYFGPGTRLTVT.

V gene TRBV27 combines with J gene TRBJ2-7, with 15 bases aligning to TRBD2. The V gene's germline CDR1 is MNHEY and CDR2 SMNVEV (reference sequence). V shed 6 bases, J shed 4 bases, and the junction held 7 bases outside the gene matches. The CDR3 covers 16 residues. The CDR3 reads CASRQRTSGRGYEQYF. The DNA of the CDR3 is TGTGCCAGCAGACAAAGGACTAGCGGGAGGGGTTACGAGCAGTACTTC.

The V gene is TRBV27, the J gene TRBJ2-3, with D possibly TRBD2 on 6 matching bases. The CDR3 covers 16 residues. Germline assignment: CDR1 MNHEY and CDR2 SMNVEV (reference sequence). The V end was cut by 0 bases, the J end by 0 bases, with 10 bases between. CDR3: CASSLSKGTSTDTQYF. As DNA, the CDR3 is TGTGCCAGCAGTTTATCGAAGGGGACTAGCACAGATACGCAGTATTTT.

The rearrangement joins TRBV5-1 to TRBJ2-7; no reliable D call. V lost 1 base to trimming and J lost 2 bases, with 7 bases between them. CDR3 size: 13 residues. Per the germline V gene, CDR1 is SGHRS and CDR2 is YFSETQ. The CDR3 region has the DNA TGCGCCAGCAGCTTGTGGCAGCCCTACGAGCAGTACTTC. Translation gives CASSLWQPYEQYF.

The chain uses TRBV28 and TRBJ1-2; 9 bases line up with TRBD1. The trim removed 5 bases at V and 2 bases at J, leaving 9 bases unmatched. The CDR3 has 16 residues. The V gene's germline CDR1 is MDHEN and CDR2 SYDVKM. The CDR3 here is CASSILRDRENYGYTF. The CDR3 nucleotides read TGTGCCAGCAGTATACTGAGGGACAGGGAGAACTATGGCTACACCTTC.

V is TRBV29-1 and J is TRBJ2-1; TRBD2 aligns across 11 bases. This CDR3 comprises 15 residues. V trimming: 2 bases; J trimming: 8 bases; junction bases outside the gene matches: 8. Germline V CDR1 and CDR2: SQVTM, ANQGSEA. CDR3 protein: CSVERIAGGIDEQFF. CDR3 nucleotide sequence: TGCAGCGTTGAACGAATAGCGGGAGGGATCGATGAGCAGTTCTTC.